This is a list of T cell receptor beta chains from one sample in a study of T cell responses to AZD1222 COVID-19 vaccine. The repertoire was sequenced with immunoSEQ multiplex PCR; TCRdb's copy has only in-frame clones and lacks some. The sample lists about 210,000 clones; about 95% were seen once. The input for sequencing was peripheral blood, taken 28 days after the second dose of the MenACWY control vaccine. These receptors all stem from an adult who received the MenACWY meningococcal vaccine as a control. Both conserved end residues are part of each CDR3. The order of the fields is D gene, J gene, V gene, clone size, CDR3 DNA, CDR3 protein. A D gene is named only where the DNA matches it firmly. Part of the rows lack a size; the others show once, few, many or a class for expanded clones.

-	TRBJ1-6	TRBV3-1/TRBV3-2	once	TGTGCCAGCAGCCAAGATTGGGCAGCACCCCAGTCACCCCTCCACTTT	CASSQDWAAPQSPLHF
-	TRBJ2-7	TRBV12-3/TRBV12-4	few	TGTGCCAGCAGTTTACCTCTCTACGAGCAGTACTTC	CASSLPLYEQYF
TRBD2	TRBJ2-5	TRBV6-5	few	TGTGCCAGCAGAATCTTTTCGGGGGGGAAGACCCAGTACTTC	CASRIFSGGKTQYF
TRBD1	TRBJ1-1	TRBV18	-	TGTGCCAGCTCACCACGGTCGGGACAGGGTGGCACTGAAGCTTTCTTT	CASSPRSGQGGTEAFF
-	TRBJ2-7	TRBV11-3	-	TGTGCCAGCAGCTTACCGAGACCAAACGGCCCCAACGAGCAGTACTTC	CASSLPRPNGPNEQYF
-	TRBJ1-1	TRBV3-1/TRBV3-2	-	TGTGCCAGCAGCCAAACCCCGAAACCCGGGGACACTGAAGCTTTCTTT	CASSQTPKPGDTEAFF
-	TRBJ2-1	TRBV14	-	TGTGCCAGCAGCCAAGCGTCGTCCAATGAGCAGTTCTTC	CASSQASSNEQFF
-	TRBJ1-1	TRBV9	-	TGTGCCAGCAGCGCTGCGACCGCGAACACTGAAGCTTTCTTT	CASSAATANTEAFF
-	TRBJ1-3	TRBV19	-	TGTGCCAGTAGTATTACCGCGGGACCCTCTGGAAACACCATATATTTT	CASSITAGPSGNTIYF
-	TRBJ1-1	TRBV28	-	TGTGCCAGCAGTTTACCCGGGGTCGAGGGCACTGAAGCTTTCTTT	CASSLPGVEGTEAFF
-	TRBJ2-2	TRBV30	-	TGTGCCTGGAGTTTCCAAGTGAACACCGGGGAGCTGTTTTTT	CAWSFQVNTGELFF
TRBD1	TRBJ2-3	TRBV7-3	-	TGTGCCAGCAGCTCCGGACAGGGCACAGATACGCAGTATTTT	CASSSGQGTDTQYF
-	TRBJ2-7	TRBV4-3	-	TGCGCCAGCAGCCAAGATATCGGTGGACAGCTCTACGAGCAGTACTTC	CASSQDIGGQLYEQYF
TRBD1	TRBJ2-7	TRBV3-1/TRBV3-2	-	TGTGCCAGCAGCAGTCGGACAGGGCTTTCTATCGAGCAGTACTTC	CASSSRTGLSIEQYF
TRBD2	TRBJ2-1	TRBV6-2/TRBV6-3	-	TGTGCCAGCAGTTACGATGCGGAGCGGGGGCTATCCTACAATGAGCAGTTCTTC	CASSYDAERGLSYNEQFF
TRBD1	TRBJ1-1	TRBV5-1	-	TGCGCCAGCAGCTTGGATTGGGACAGCAAAGCTTTCTTT	CASSLDWDSKAFF
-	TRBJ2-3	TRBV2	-	TGTGCCAGCAGTGTAGGACAGCTCCTAGCCCGAACAGATACGCAGTATTTT	CASSVGQLLARTDTQYF
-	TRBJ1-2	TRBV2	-	TGTGCCAGCATTCAGGGAGGAGGCTACACCTTC	CASIQGGGYTF
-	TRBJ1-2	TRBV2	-	TGTGCCAGCAGTGTGCACCCTTTAGACGGCTACACCTTC	CASSVHPLDGYTF
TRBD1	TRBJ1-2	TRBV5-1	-	TGCGCCAGCAGCCCGGCCGGGACAGGGAGGTTTGGCTACACCTTC	CASSPAGTGRFGYTF
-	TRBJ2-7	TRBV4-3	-	TGCGCCAGCAGCCAAGATTTCCTTTCCTACGAGCAGTACTTC	CASSQDFLSYEQYF
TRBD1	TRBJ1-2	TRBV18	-	TGTGCCAGCTCACCAAAGGGGGCATTCGGTGGCTACACCTTC	CASSPKGAFGGYTF
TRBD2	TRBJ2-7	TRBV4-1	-	TGCGCCAGCAGCGATCCGGGACTACGAGCTTCCGAGCAGTACTTC	CASSDPGLRASEQYF
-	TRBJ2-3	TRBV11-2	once	TGTGCCAGCAGACTAACTAGAGGTGCTAGCACAGATACGCAGTATTTT	CASRLTRGASTDTQYF
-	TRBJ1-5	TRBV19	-	TGTGCCAGTAGTATACTGGGAGGGGTCGGCAATCAGCCCCAGCATTTT	CASSILGGVGNQPQHF
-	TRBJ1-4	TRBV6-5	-	TGTGCCAGCAGTAACACAGGGTTAGAACTGTTTTTT	CASSNTGLELFF
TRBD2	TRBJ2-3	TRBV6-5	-	TGTGCCAGCAGTCTTATGGGGGGGATCACAGATACGCAGTATTTT	CASSLMGGITDTQYF
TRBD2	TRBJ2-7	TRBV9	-	TGTGCCAGCGGGCAGGGAGGGAACGAGCAGTACTTC	CASGQGGNEQYF
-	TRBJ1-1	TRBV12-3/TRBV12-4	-	TGTGCCAGCAGTTTGCAGGGAGGAACTGAAGCTTTCTTT	CASSLQGGTEAFF
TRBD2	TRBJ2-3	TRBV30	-	TGTGCCTGGAGCGCTAGCGGACCGCAGTATTTT	CAWSASGPQYF
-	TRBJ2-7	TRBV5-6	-	TGTGCCAGCAGCCCGGGTACCTACGAGCAGTACTTC	CASSPGTYEQYF
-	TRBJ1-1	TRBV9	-	TGTGCCAGCAGCGGGCAACAGGGAGCTGAAGCTTTCTTT	CASSGQQGAEAFF
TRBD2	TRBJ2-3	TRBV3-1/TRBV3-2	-	TGTGCCAGCAGCCTAGGAAGCGGGGGGGCTTTGGATACGCAGTATTTT	CASSLGSGGALDTQYF
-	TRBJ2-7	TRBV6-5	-	TGTGCCAGCAGGCGAGCGGGTGTTGCCTACGAGCAGTACTTC	CASRRAGVAYEQYF
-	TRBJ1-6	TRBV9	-	TGTGCCAGCCGTCGGGCCGAGGAGAATTCACCCCTCCACTTT	CASRRAEENSPLHF
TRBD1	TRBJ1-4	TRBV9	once	TGTGCCAGCAGCGTCTTGAGACAGGGGGCAACTAATGAAAAACTGTTTTTT	CASSVLRQGATNEKLFF
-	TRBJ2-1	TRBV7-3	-	TGTGCCAGCAGCTTAATGGGCCGGGATTCCAATGAGCAGTTCTTC	CASSLMGRDSNEQFF
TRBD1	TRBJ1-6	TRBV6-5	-	TGTGCCAGCAGTCGGGACAGAACTAATTCACCCCTCCACTTT	CASSRDRTNSPLHF
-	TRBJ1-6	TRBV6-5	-	TGTGCCAGCACGACAGGCCCCTTTAATTCACCCCTCCACTTT	CASTTGPFNSPLHF
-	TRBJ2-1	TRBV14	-	TGTGCCAGCAGCCAAGGGGGGAGACCCTACAATGAGCAGTTCTTC	CASSQGGRPYNEQFF
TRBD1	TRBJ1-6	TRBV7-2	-	TGTGCCAGCAGCGAAGGGACAGGGATTTTTTCACCCCTCCACTTT	CASSEGTGIFSPLHF
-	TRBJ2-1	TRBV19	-	TGTGCCAGTAGTATAGATCACGCTAGCCTTGAGCAGTTCTTC	CASSIDHASLEQFF
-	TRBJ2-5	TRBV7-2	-	TGTGCCAGCAGCTTTACCGGGACCCCGAGGGAGACCCAGTACTTC	CASSFTGTPRETQYF
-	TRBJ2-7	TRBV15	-	TGTGCCACCAGCAGACAGGGGCACCTCGACGAGCAGTACTTC	CATSRQGHLDEQYF
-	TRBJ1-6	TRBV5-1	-	TGCGCCAGCAGCTTGGGGCCAGTTTCACCCCTCCACTTT	CASSLGPVSPLHF
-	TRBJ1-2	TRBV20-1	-	TGCAGTTACTATGGCTACACCTTC	CSYYGYTF
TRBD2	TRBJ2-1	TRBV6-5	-	TGTGCCAGCAGTTCAGCGGGAGGCCGCTACAATGAGCAGTTCTTC	CASSSAGGRYNEQFF
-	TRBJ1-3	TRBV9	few	TGTGCCAGCAGCGTAGGCTACAACTCTGGAAACACCATATATTTT	CASSVGYNSGNTIYF
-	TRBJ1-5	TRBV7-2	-	TGTGCCAGCAGCTTAGGTTCGGGGGGAGGACAGCCCCAGCATTTT	CASSLGSGGGQPQHF
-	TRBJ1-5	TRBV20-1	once	TGCAGTGCTCAAGGGGATCAGCCCCAGCATTTT	CSAQGDQPQHF
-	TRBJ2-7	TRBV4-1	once	TGCGCCAGCAGGGACAAACAGGGAGCCGGCGAGCAGTACTTC	CASRDKQGAGEQYF
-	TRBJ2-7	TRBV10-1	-	TGCGCCAGCAGTGATTGCCCCCCTTTCGGCTACGAGCAGTACTTC	CASSDCPPFGYEQYF
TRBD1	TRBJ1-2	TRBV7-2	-	TGTGCCAGCAGCAAACCCGACAGGGGCCCCTTTAACTATGGCTACACCTTC	CASSKPDRGPFNYGYTF
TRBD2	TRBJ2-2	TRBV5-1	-	TGCGCCAGCAGCTTCACCGGGACTAGCGGGAGAAGCACCGGGGAGCTGTTTTTT	CASSFTGTSGRSTGELFF
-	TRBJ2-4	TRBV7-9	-	TGTGCCAGCAGCTTAAGTGAGAATGCCAAAAACATTCAGTACTTC	CASSLSENAKNIQYF
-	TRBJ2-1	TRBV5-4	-	TGTGCCAGCACTCGTGCGGGACAGAACTACAATGAGCAGTTCTTC	CASTRAGQNYNEQFF
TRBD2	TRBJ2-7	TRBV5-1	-	TGCGCCAGCAGCTTGGAGAGCGGGACGGGTGAGCAGTACTTC	CASSLESGTGEQYF
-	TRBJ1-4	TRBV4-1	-	TGCGCCAGCAGCCCCTCCGAAGGCGAAAAACTGTTTTTT	CASSPSEGEKLFF
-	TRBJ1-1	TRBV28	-	TGTGCCAGCAGTTTCGGCTTAGGAGGGGATGTTAACACTGAAGCTTTCTTT	CASSFGLGGDVNTEAFF